The present T cell receptor beta chain was sequenced within a study of T-cell reconstitution after alpha-beta-depleted transplantation in children. Germline-derived CDR1 and CDR2 are DFQATT and SNEGSKA (reference sequence). CDR3 size: 13 residues. V dropped 5 bases and J dropped 2 bases, with 9 bases sitting between them. Library preparation (for TCRbeta) was performed with unique molecular identifiers. From the PCR reads, TCRdb called clonotypes with MiXCR, one entry per CDR3 protein. The table shows some 840,000 distinct CDR3 sequences, with 16% occurring only once. General study results and limits: After transplant, high TCRbeta diversity at day 60 in some patients arose from surviving recipient T cells and thymic progenitors. After transplant, at about two months, alpha-beta T cells were reportedly derived from several hundred expanded graft clones. At the one-year point after transplant, T-cell counts and TCRbeta diversity were found to come mostly from T cells that had been newly produced.

In the case of this clonotype: Its antigen is not known.

The material was PBMCs, mostly from graft donor cells, obtained 360 days after TCRalphabeta/CD19-depleted stem cell transplant. The clonotype comes from a male patient aged 10 to 17 who had a stem cell transplant for acute lymphoblastic leukemia, so the T cells may come from the graft donor. The rearrangement links TRBV20-1 to TRBJ2-2; D remains ambiguous. The CDR3 region is CSAPNLNTGELFF. In nucleotides, the CDR3 is TGCAGTGCTCCAAATTTAAACACCGGGGAGCTGTTTTTT.